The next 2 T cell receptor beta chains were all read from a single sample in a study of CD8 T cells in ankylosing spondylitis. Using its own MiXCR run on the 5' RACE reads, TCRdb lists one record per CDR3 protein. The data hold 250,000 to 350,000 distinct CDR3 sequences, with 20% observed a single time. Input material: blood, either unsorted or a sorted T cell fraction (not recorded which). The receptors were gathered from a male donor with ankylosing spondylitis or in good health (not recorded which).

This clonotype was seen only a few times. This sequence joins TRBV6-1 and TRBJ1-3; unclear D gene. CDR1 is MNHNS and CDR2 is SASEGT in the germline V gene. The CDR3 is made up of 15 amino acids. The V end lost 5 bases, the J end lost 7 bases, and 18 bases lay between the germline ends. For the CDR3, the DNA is TGTGCCAGCAGTCCATACGAGGAATGGACGAACACCATATATTTT. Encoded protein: CASSPYEEWTNTIYF.

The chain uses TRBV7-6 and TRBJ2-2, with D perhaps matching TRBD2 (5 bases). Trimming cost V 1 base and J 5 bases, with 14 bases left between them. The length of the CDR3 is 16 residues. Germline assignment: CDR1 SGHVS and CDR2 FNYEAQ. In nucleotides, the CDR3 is TGTGCCAGCAGCTTAGACGTACGGGGTGGTACCGGGGAGCTGTTTTTT. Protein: CASSLDVRGGTGELFF.